This TCR beta chain was sequenced in a study of T-cell reconstitution after alpha-beta-depleted transplantation in children. TCRbeta library preparation incorporated unique molecular identifiers. TCRdb re-derived calls from the PCR reads in MiXCR, one entry per CDR3 protein. Of about 300,000 distinct CDR3 sequences listed, roughly 7.8% are singletons. Findings and limits, study-wide: A year post-transplant, T-cell counts and diversity derived mostly from newly produced T cells.

V was pared by 4 bases and J by 6 bases, with 10 bases of the junction left unmatched. The CDR3 loop spans 16 amino acids. Germline-derived CDR1 and CDR2 are ENHRY and SYGVKD. The table lists this clonotype with many counts. Its antigen is undetermined. This sequence joins TRBV10-3 and TRBJ1-2; 11 nucleotides match TRBD1. The clonotype comes from a female patient under 10 years old who had a stem cell transplant for Fanconi anemia, so the T cells may come from the graft donor. Sequenced material: peripheral blood, taken 360 days after TCRalphabeta/CD19-depleted stem cell transplant. CDR3 loop: CAISARPGTGGDGYTF. As DNA, the CDR3 is TGTGCCATCAGTGCCAGGCCCGGGACAGGGGGGGATGGCTACACCTTC.